Sequencing of this T cell receptor (beta chain) was carried out in a study of blood T cell repertoires in COVID-19. This table comes from immunoSEQ multiplex PCR, and its TCRdb copy is limited to in-frame clones, with some not included. Of about 140,000 clones in the sample, under 85% were seen once. Enrollees, about 18 to 95 years old, lived in approximately 25 US areas. A few counts support this clone. This TCR came from a woman aged 18-35 years who had been exposed to COVID-19. Sequenced: PBMCs or T cells enriched from blood (not recorded which).

CDR3 region: CASSLAAGNTIYF. CDR3 coding DNA: TGTGCCAGCAGCTTAGCCGCTGGAAACACCATATATTTT. V is TRBV7-9 and J is TRBJ1-3, with no clear D. CDR3 length: 13 residues. V was shortened by 0 bases and J by 2 bases, with 2 bases between the two germline ends. CDR1 and CDR2 from the germline V gene are SEHNR and FQNEAQ (reference sequence).